This T cell receptor beta chain is from a study of blood T cells in healthy people across ages. Trimming took off 4 bases at V and 4 bases at J, with 15 bases between the two ends. Germline V gene lookup returns CDR1 SQVTM and CDR2 ANQGSEA. The CDR3 has 14 amino acids. Alongside a J-beta primer mix, a sample-barcoded 5' primer served in a second PCR lasting about 7 to 12 cycles. TCRdb re-derived calls from the 5' RACE reads in MiXCR, one entry per CDR3 protein. Among around 800,000 distinct CDR3 sequences listed, 35% to 60% were seen once. In each sample, at least 6.5 million PBMCs were isolated. Sample: blood. V and J are TRBV29-1 and TRBJ2-3; TRBD2 is a possible D gene (7 bases). This sequence originates from an elderly man in good health. CDR3 DNA sequence: TGCAGCGTTGTAGGCAGGGGAGGGCCAGATACGCAGTATTTT. Its protein is CSVVGRGGPDTQYF.